This T cell receptor (beta chain) was captured by sequencing in a study of T-cell reconstitution after alpha-beta-depleted transplantation in children. The CDR3 contains 16 residues. Trimming removed 7 bases from V and 3 bases from J; junction bases left unmatched: 7. The TCRbeta library was prepared with unique molecular identifiers. TCRdb re-derived calls from the PCR reads in MiXCR, one entry per CDR3 protein. The sample records about 410,000 distinct CDR3 sequences, approximately 20% being singletons. In its sample, this clonotype was seen a few times. This TCR was sampled from a human donor who donated a stem cell graft to a child with acute myeloid leukemia. V gene TRBV12-3 or TRBV12-4 combines with J gene TRBJ2-2; 11 nucleotides align to TRBD2. The source material was PBMCs from the stem cell graft donor, sampled from the stem cell graft. Written as DNA, the CDR3 is TGTGCCAGCACCCCGACTAGCGGGAAGGACACCGGGGAGCTGTTTTTT. It translates to CASTPTSGKDTGELFF.